These T cell receptor beta chains were read from a single sample in a study of PD-1 blockade in mismatch repair-deficient tumors. Assay: immunoSEQ multiplex PCR; the TCRdb copy retains only in-frame clones and omits some. The repertoire holds 100,000 to 150,000 clones, with 70% to 90% as singletons. The sample was peripheral blood, taken 44 weeks after starting pembrolizumab. The receptor set was obtained from an adult with mismatch repair-deficient cancer. The CDR3 runs from the conserved cysteine through the conserved F or W. The order of the fields is D gene, V gene, J gene, CDR3 protein, CDR3 DNA. The D gene is left open where the match is weak.

d_gene: NA
v_gene: TRBV5-1
j_gene: TRBJ2-3
CDR3aa: CASSLEGHNTDTQYF
CDR3nt: TGCGCCAGCAGCTTGGAGGGACACAACACAGATACGCAGTATTTT

d_gene: NA
v_gene: TRBV29-1
j_gene: TRBJ1-1
CDR3aa: CSVDGGGTTEAFF
CDR3nt: TGCAGCGTTGACGGGGGGGGGACCACTGAAGCTTTCTTT

d_gene: NA
v_gene: TRBV4-1
j_gene: TRBJ1-1
CDR3aa: CASSQVDNTEAFF
CDR3nt: TGCGCCAGCAGCCAAGTTGACAACACTGAAGCTTTCTTT

d_gene: TRBD1
v_gene: TRBV27
j_gene: TRBJ2-7
CDR3aa: CASRPGTGELEQYF
CDR3nt: TGTGCCAGCAGACCCGGGACAGGGGAACTCGAGCAGTACTTC

d_gene: NA
v_gene: TRBV19
j_gene: TRBJ1-1
CDR3aa: CASHLLGIENTEAFF
CDR3nt: TGTGCCAGCCACCTCCTGGGGATTGAGAACACTGAAGCTTTCTTT

d_gene: TRBD1
v_gene: TRBV11-2
j_gene: TRBJ2-7
CDR3aa: CASSLGTGIYEQYF
CDR3nt: TGTGCCAGCAGCTTAGGGACAGGTATCTACGAGCAGTACTTC

d_gene: TRBD2
v_gene: TRBV19
j_gene: TRBJ2-1
CDR3aa: CASSIGTSGYNEQFF
CDR3nt: TGTGCCAGTAGTATAGGGACTAGCGGTTACAATGAGCAGTTCTTC

d_gene: NA
v_gene: TRBV27
j_gene: TRBJ2-5
CDR3aa: CASSLPGLGETQYF
CDR3nt: TGTGCCAGCAGTTTGCCAGGGCTGGGAGAGACCCAGTACTTC

d_gene: TRBD2
v_gene: TRBV30
j_gene: TRBJ2-7
CDR3aa: CAWSLAGGPRDEQYF
CDR3nt: TGTGCCTGGAGCTTAGCGGGAGGGCCCAGGGACGAGCAGTACTTC

d_gene: TRBD2
v_gene: TRBV7-2
j_gene: TRBJ2-7
CDR3aa: CASSPSSGSYEQYF
CDR3nt: TGTGCCAGCAGCCCGTCTAGCGGGAGCTACGAGCAGTACTTC

d_gene: TRBD1
v_gene: TRBV5-1
j_gene: TRBJ1-3
CDR3aa: CASSLGQGAGNTIYF
CDR3nt: TGCGCCAGCAGCTTGGGACAGGGGGCTGGAAACACCATATATTTT

d_gene: NA
v_gene: TRBV4-1
j_gene: TRBJ2-4
CDR3aa: CASSGHQAKNIQYF
CDR3nt: TGCGCCAGCAGCGGCCACCAAGCCAAAAACATTCAGTACTTC

d_gene: TRBD1
v_gene: TRBV27
j_gene: TRBJ2-7
CDR3aa: CASSSGGTGDYEQYF
CDR3nt: TGTGCCAGCAGTTCTGGTGGGACAGGTGATTACGAGCAGTACTTC

d_gene: NA
v_gene: TRBV15
j_gene: TRBJ1-2
CDR3aa: CATSRRSMGGYTF
CDR3nt: TGTGCCACCAGCCGACGGTCTATGGGAGGCTACACCTTC

d_gene: NA
v_gene: TRBV11-2
j_gene: TRBJ2-2
CDR3aa: CASSRTAGELFF
CDR3nt: TGTGCCAGCAGTAGGACAGCCGGGGAGCTGTTTTTT

d_gene: NA
v_gene: TRBV19
j_gene: TRBJ2-3
CDR3aa: CASSIKASTDTQYF
CDR3nt: TGTGCCAGTAGTATAAAAGCTTCCACAGATACGCAGTATTTT

d_gene: NA
v_gene: TRBV30
j_gene: TRBJ1-5
CDR3aa: CAWSTHREDQPQHF
CDR3nt: TGTGCCTGGAGTACCCATAGGGAAGATCAGCCCCAGCATTTT